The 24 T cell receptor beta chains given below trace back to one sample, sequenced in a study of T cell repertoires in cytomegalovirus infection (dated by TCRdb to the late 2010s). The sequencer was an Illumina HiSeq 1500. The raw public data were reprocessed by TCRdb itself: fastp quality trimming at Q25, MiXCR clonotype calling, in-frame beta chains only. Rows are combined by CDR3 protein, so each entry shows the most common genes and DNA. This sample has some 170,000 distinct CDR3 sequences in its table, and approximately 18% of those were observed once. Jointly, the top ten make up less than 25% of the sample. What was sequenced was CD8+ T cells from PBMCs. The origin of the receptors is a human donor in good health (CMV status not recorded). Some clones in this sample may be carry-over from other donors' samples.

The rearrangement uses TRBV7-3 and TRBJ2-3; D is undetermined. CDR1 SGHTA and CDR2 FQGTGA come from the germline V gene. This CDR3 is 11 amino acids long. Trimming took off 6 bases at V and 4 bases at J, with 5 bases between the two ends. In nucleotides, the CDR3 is TGTGCCAGCAGACGGTCAGATACGCAGTATTTT. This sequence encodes CASRRSDTQYF.

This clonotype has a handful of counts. The CDR3: CASSLALGPSYEQYF. The DNA for the CDR3 is TGTGCCAGCAGCTTAGCGCTCGGGCCTTCCTACGAGCAGTACTTC. The chain uses TRBV7-2 and TRBJ2-7, with D unclear. The germline gives CDR1 SGHTA, CDR2 FQGNSA. This CDR3 is 15 amino acids long. V gave up 0 bases and J gave up 1 base, with 10 bases separating them.

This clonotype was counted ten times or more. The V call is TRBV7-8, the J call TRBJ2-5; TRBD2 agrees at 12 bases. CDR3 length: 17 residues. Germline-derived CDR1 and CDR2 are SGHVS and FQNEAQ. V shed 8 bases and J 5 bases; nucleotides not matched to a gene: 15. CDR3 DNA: TGTGCCAGCCGACGACGACTAGCGGGGGCCGTGGAGGAGACCCAGTACTTC. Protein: CASRRRLAGAVEETQYF.

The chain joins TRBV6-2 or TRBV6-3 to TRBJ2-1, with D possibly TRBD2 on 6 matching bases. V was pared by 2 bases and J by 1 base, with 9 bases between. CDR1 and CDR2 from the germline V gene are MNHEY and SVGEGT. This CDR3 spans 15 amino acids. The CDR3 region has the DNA TGTGCCAGCAGTTACATCGCGGGGTCCTACAATGAGCAGTTCTTC. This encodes CASSYIAGSYNEQFF.

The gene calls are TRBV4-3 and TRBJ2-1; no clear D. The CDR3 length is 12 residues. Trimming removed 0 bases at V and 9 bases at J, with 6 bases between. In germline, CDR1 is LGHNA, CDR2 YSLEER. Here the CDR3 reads CASSQDRTEQFF. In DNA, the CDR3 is TGCGCCAGCAGCCAAGATCGTACTGAGCAGTTCTTC.

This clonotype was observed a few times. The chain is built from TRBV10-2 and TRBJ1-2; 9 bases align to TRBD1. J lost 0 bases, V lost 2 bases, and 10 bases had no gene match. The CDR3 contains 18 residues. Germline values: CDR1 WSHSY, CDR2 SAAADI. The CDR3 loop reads CASSEKRTGDQANYGYTF. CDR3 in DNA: TGCGCCAGCAGTGAGAAGAGGACAGGGGATCAAGCTAACTATGGCTACACCTTC.

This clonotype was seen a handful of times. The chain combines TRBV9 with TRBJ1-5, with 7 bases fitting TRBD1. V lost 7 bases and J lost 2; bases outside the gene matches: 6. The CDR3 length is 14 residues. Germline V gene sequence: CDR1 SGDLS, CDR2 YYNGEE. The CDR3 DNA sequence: TGTGCCAGCGGCGCCACAGGGGGCAATCAGCCCCAGCATTTT. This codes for CASGATGGNQPQHF.

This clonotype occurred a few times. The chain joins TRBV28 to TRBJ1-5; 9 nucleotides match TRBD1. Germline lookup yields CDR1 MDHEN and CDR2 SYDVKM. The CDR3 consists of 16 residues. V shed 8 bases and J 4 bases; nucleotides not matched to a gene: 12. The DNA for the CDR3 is TGTGCCAGCGGAGGACAGGGGACCGAGGCAAATCAGCCCCAGCATTTT. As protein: CASGGQGTEANQPQHF. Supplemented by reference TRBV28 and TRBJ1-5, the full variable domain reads DVKVTQSSRYLVKRTGEKVFLECVQDMDHENMFWYRQDPGLGLRLIYFSYDVKMKEKGDIPEGYSVSREKKERFSLILESASTNQTSMYLCASGGQGTEANQPQHFGDGTRLSIL.

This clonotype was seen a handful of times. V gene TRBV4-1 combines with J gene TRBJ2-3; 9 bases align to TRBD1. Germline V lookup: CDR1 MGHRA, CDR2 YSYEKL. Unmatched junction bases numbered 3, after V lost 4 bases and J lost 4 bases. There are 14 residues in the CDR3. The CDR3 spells CASSRDRDPDTQYF. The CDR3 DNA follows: TGCGCCAGCAGCCGGGACAGGGACCCAGATACGCAGTATTTT.

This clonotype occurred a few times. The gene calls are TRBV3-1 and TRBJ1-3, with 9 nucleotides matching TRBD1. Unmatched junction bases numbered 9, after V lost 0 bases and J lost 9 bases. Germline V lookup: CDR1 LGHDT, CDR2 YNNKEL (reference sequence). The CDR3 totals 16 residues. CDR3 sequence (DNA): TGTGCCAGCAGCCAAGATCCCCCCTGGACAGGGGTCACCATATATTTT. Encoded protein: CASSQDPPWTGVTIYF.

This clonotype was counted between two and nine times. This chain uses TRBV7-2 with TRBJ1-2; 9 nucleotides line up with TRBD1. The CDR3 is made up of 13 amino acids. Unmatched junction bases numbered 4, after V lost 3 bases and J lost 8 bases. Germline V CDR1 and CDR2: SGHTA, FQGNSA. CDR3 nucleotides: TGTGCCAGCAGCTTCGGGACAGGGAAGGGCTACACCTTC. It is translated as CASSFGTGKGYTF.

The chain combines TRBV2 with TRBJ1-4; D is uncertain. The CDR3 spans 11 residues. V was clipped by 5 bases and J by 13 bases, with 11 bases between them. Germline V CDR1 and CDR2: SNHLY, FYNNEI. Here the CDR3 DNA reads TGTGCCAGCAGTCGAGGGTCTCGACTGTTTTTT. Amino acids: CASSRGSRLFF.

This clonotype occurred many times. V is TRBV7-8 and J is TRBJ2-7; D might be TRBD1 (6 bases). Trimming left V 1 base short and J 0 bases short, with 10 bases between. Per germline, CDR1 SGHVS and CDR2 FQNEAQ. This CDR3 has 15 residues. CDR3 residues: CASSLGTAYSYEQYF. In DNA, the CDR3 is TGTGCCAGCAGCTTAGGGACAGCTTACTCCTACGAGCAGTACTTC.

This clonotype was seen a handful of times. CDR3 bases: TGTGCCAGCAGCGGGGATGGCTACACCTTC. Translation gives CASSGDGYTF. The V and J genes are TRBV9 and TRBJ1-2; no clear D gene. The CDR3 length is 10 residues. V dropped 3 bases and J dropped 6 bases, with 3 bases sitting between them. Germline V gives CDR1 SGDLS, CDR2 YYNGEE.

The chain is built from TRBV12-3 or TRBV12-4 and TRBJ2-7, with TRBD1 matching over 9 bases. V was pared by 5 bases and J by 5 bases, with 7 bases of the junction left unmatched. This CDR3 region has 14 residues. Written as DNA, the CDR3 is TGTGCCAGCAGTCCAGGGGACAGGGAAAACGAGCAGTACTTC. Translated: CASSPGDRENEQYF.

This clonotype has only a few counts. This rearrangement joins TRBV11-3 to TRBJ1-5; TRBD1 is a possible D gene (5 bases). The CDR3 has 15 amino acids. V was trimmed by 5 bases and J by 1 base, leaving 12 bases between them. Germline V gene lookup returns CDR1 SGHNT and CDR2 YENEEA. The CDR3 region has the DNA TGTGCCAGCAGCCCCAGGGCACCCAGCAATCAGCCCCAGCATTTT. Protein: CASSPRAPSNQPQHF.

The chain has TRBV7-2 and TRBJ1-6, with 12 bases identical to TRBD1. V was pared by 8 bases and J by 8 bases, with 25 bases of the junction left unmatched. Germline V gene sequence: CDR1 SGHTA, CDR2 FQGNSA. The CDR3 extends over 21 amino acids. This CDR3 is CASGLGGLGTGGIYWDSPLHF. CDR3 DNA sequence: TGTGCCAGCGGGTTGGGAGGCCTCGGGACAGGGGGCATATATTGGGATTCACCCCTCCACTTT.

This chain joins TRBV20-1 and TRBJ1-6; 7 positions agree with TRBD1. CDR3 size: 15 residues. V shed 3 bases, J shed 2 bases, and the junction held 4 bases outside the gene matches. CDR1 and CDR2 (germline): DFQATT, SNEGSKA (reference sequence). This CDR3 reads CSASHRGTYNSPLHF. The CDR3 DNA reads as TGCAGTGCTAGCCACAGGGGTACCTATAATTCACCCCTCCACTTT.

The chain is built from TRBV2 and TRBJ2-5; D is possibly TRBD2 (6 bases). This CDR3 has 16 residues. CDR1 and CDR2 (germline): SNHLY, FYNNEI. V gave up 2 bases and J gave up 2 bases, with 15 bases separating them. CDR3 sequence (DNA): TGTGCCAGCAGTGAATGGAGGGCAGCGCCACAAGAGACCCAGTACTTC. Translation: CASSEWRAAPQETQYF.

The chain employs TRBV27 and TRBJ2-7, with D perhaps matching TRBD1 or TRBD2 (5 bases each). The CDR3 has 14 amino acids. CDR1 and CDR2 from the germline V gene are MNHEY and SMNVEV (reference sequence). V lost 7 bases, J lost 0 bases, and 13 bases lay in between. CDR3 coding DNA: TGTGCCAGCATGGGGACGGGTGTCTCCTACGAGCAGTACTTC. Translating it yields CASMGTGVSYEQYF.

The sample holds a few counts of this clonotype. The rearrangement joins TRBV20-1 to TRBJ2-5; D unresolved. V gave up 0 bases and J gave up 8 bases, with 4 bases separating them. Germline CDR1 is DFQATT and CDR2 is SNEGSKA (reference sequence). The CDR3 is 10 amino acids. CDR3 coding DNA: TGCAGTGCTAGAGACGTAACCCAGTACTTC. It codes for CSARDVTQYF.

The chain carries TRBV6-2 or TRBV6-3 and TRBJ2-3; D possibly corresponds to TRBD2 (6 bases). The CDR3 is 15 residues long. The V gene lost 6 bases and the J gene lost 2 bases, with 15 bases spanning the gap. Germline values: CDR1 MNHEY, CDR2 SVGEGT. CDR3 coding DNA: TGTGCCAGCAGGAACCAGGACTATTACACAGATACGCAGTATTTT. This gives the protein CASRNQDYYTDTQYF.

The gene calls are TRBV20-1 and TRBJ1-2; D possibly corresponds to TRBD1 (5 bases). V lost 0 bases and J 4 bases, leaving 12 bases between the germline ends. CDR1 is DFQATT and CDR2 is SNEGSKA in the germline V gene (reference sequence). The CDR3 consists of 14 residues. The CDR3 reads CSARDKDRTYGYTF. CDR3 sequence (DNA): TGCAGTGCTAGAGATAAAGACAGAACCTATGGCTACACCTTC.

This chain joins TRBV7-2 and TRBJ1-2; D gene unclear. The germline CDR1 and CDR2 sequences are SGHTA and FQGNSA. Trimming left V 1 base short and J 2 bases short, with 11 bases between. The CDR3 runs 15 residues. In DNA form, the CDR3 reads TGTGCCAGCAGCTTAGAGATAAGCTCCAACTATGGCTACACCTTC. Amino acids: CASSLEISSNYGYTF.